The 31 T cell receptor beta chains below all came from one sample that was sequenced in a study of T cell repertoires in cytomegalovirus infection. Using its own MiXCR run on the reads, TCRdb lists one record per CDR3 protein. Counted here are about 740,000 distinct CDR3 sequences, about 40% occurring once; the ten biggest clones make up under 3.5%. What was sequenced was PBMCs. All receptors come from a human donor in good health (CMV status not recorded). Some clones in this sample may be carry-over from other donors' samples.

This chain connects TRBV6-8 to TRBJ1-1, with D possibly being TRBD1 (5 bases). The germline gives CDR1 MNHGY, CDR2 SAAAGT. With 2 bases removed from V and 11 bases from J, the gap between germline ends came to 15 bases. The CDR3 consists of 13 residues. CDR3 bases: TGTGCCAGCAGTTACGACAGAAAAAACCCCGCTTTCTTT. It specifies CASSYDRKNPAFF.

A few counts support this clonotype. V and J are TRBV11-2 and TRBJ1-1; 11 nucleotides match TRBD1. The germline gives CDR1 SGHAT, CDR2 FQNNGV. This CDR3 is 21 amino acids long. V dropped 1 base and J dropped 5; count of bases not matched to a gene: 21. The CDR3 DNA sequence: TGTGCCAGCAGCTTAGTGGGGGCTAGGGACAGGGGGAGAGGACGGAGGACTGAAGCTTTCTTT. Residues: CASSLVGARDRGRGRRTEAFF.

The rearrangement joins TRBV7-9 to TRBJ2-1; D is unresolved. Per germline, CDR1 SEHNR and CDR2 FQNEAQ (reference sequence). This CDR3 contains 15 residues. The V end lost 3 bases, the J end lost 0 bases, and 9 bases lay between the germline ends. CDR3 sequence (DNA): TGTGCCAGCAGCTTTATCCAGAGCTCCTACAATGAGCAGTTCTTC. Translated, it gives CASSFIQSSYNEQFF. Using reference TRBV7-9 and TRBJ2-1 for the parts outside the CDR3, the full variable domain is DTGVSQNPRHKITKRGQNVTFRCDPISEHNRLYWYRQTLGQGPEFLTYFQNEAQLEKSRLLSDRFSAERPKGSFSTLEIQRTEQGDSAMYLCASSFIQSSYNEQFFGPGTRLTVL.

This clonotype was seen a few times. The chain links TRBV12-3 or TRBV12-4 to TRBJ2-3; 7 bases line up with TRBD2. The J segment lost 2 bases and the V segment lost 1 base, leaving 9 bases of the junction unmatched. The CDR3 is 17 residues long. The CDR3 region is CASSLGASGIITDTQYF. CDR3 sequence (DNA): TGTGCCAGCAGTTTAGGTGCGAGCGGGATTATCACAGATACGCAGTATTTT.

This clonotype appeared a few times. The V call is TRBV20-1, the J call TRBJ2-1, with TRBD2 matching over 8 bases. This CDR3 is built from 15 residues. In germline, CDR1 is DFQATT, CDR2 SNEGSKA (reference sequence). V gave up 2 bases and J gave up 8 bases; unmatched junction bases: 11. The CDR3 DNA reads TGCAGTGCTAGATCGGCCCGGGAGGGTCGTCATGAGCAGTTCTTC. Its protein product is CSARSAREGRHEQFF.

A remark on this clonotype: One end of the junction is discordant with germline, which a read error may explain. In nucleotides, the CDR3 is TGTGCCAGCAGCAAAGGTTACAGGGATAGGGTCCGGGACGAGCATTACTTC. Amino acids: CASSKGYRDRVRDEHYF. This chain links TRBV7-2 with TRBJ2-7, with D perhaps TRBD1 (6 bases). Looked up from germline, CDR1 is SGHTA and CDR2 is FQGNSA. There are 17 residues in the CDR3.

The chain links TRBV5-4 to TRBJ2-3; TRBD2 matches at 8 bases. Germline V gives CDR1 SGHNT, CDR2 YYREEE (reference sequence). The junction had 6 bases not matched to a gene; V was cut back by 2 bases and J by 1 base. The CDR3 is made up of 16 amino acids. Here the CDR3 DNA reads TGTGCCAGCAGCTTAACAGCGGGAGTAGGCACAGATACGCAGTATTTT. Protein product: CASSLTAGVGTDTQYF.

The rearrangement uses TRBV7-2 and TRBJ2-1, with 7 nucleotides matching TRBD2. This CDR3 region has 13 residues. Losses at the gene ends were 2 bases for V and 9 bases for J; bases not matched to a gene: 4. CDR1 SGHTA and CDR2 FQGNSA come from the germline V gene. DNA of the CDR3: TGTGCCAGCAGCTTAATGACTAGCAGTGAGCAGTTCTTC. Protein sequence: CASSLMTSSEQFF.

The genes are TRBV7-2 and TRBJ2-7; 14 bases are a match to TRBD2. CDR3 length equals 14 residues. With V trimmed by 5 bases and J by 6 bases, 3 bases remained unmatched. CDR1 and CDR2 from the germline V gene are SGHTA and FQGNSA. In DNA, the CDR3 is TGTGCCAGCAGCGTAGGACTAGCGGGGGGCGAGCAGTACTTC. Encoded protein: CASSVGLAGGEQYF.

The DNA for the CDR3 is TGTGCCAGCAGCCAAGAATCGTCGGCGGGACGGTTGGGCGAGCAGTACTTC. Translating it yields CASSQESSAGRLGEQYF. This chain connects TRBV3-1 to TRBJ2-7; possible D gene TRBD2, 6 bases. The V end lost 0 bases, the J end lost 6 bases, and 21 bases lay between the germline ends. CDR3 length: 17 residues. Germline V gene lookup returns CDR1 LGHDT and CDR2 YNNKEL (reference sequence).

The chain carries TRBV2 and TRBJ1-3, with D possibly being TRBD1 (5 bases). Trimming took 6 bases from V and 3 from J, leaving 15 bases between them. Germline V CDR1 and CDR2: SNHLY, FYNNEI. The CDR3 consists of 15 residues. The CDR3: CASSGGDVVGNTIYF. CDR3 bases: TGTGCCAGCAGCGGGGGGGATGTTGTTGGAAACACCATATATTTT. Full variable domain (remainder filled in from reference TRBV2 and TRBJ1-3): EPEVTQTPSHQVTQMGQEVILRCVPISNHLYFYWYRQILGQKVEFLVSFYNNEISEKSEIFDDQFSVERPDGSNFTLKIRSTKLEDSAMYFCASSGGDVVGNTIYFGEGSWLTVV.

The chain employs TRBV15 and TRBJ1-3; the match to TRBD1 covers 8 bases. This CDR3 comprises 17 residues. V trimming: 1 base; J trimming: 2 bases; junction bases outside the gene matches: 7. The germline gives CDR1 LNHNV, CDR2 YYDKDF (reference sequence). CDR3 amino acids: CATSRAPTGVTGNTIYF. Here the CDR3 DNA reads TGTGCCACCAGCAGAGCTCCGACAGGGGTGACTGGAAACACCATATATTTT.

This clonotype was seen many times. V gene TRBV7-8 combines with J gene TRBJ2-5; a possible D gene is TRBD2 (6 bases). V shed 0 bases and J shed 4 bases, with 18 bases lying between them. The CDR3 sequence is 17 residues long. Germline lookup yields CDR1 SGHVS and CDR2 FQNEAQ. DNA for the CDR3: TGTGCCAGCAGCTTAGCTCTTGCGGTCGCAGCGGGAGAGACCCAGTACTTC. This encodes CASSLALAVAAGETQYF. Supplemented by reference TRBV7-8 and TRBJ2-5, the full variable domain reads GAGVSQSPRYKVAKRGQDVALRCDPISGHVSLFWYQQALGQGPEFLTYFQNEAQLDKSGLPSDRFFAERPEGSVSTLKIQRTQQEDSAVYLCASSLALAVAAGETQYFGPGTRLLVL.

The chain employs TRBV7-2 and TRBJ1-2; 8 bases match TRBD1. V lost 2 bases to trimming and J lost 2 bases; unmatched junction nucleotides: 4. The CDR3 runs to 15 residues. Germline values: CDR1 SGHTA, CDR2 FQGNSA. The CDR3 region has the DNA TGTGCCAGCAGCTTAATCAGGGGGCAGAACTATGGCTACACCTTC. This codes for CASSLIRGQNYGYTF.

With respect to this clonotype: One junction end disagrees with the germline gene, perhaps due to a read error. The rearrangement joins TRBV18 to TRBJ2-7; 12 positions agree with TRBD2. Germline V gives CDR1 KGHSH, CDR2 LQKENI. The CDR3 consists of 18 residues. The CDR3 loop reads CASSPRLAGDQSPYEPYF. Here the CDR3 DNA reads TGTGCCAGCTCACCAAGACTAGCGGGAGATCAATCCCCCTACGAGCCGTACTTC.

The chain uses TRBV11-2 and TRBJ2-1, with 9 bases fitting TRBD2. V lost 2 bases to trimming and J lost 5 bases; unmatched junction nucleotides: 10. The CDR3 totals 17 residues. Germline CDR1 and CDR2: SGHAT and FQNNGV. The CDR3: CASSLISGLAGNNEQFF. Here the CDR3 DNA reads TGTGCCAGCAGCTTAATATCAGGGCTAGCGGGAAACAATGAGCAGTTCTTC.

The CDR3 reads CANGNRNYGYTF. For the CDR3, the DNA is TGTGCCAACGGGAACAGGAACTATGGCTACACCTTC. This rearrangement joins TRBV28 to TRBJ1-2, with D possibly being TRBD1 (5 bases). The CDR3 length is 12 residues. The germline V and J ends were trimmed by 10 bases and 2 bases, with 11 bases remaining between them. Looked up from germline, CDR1 is MDHEN and CDR2 is SYDVKM.

This clonotype was detected many times. V is TRBV12-3 or TRBV12-4 and J is TRBJ1-2; D is perhaps TRBD1 (5 bases). With 3 bases removed from V and 7 bases from J, the gap between germline ends came to 9 bases. CDR3 length: 12 amino acids. The CDR3 DNA is TGTGCCAGCAGTTTCAGGGTTGGTGGCTACACCTTC. This translates into CASSFRVGGYTF.

V usage is TRBV7-8 and J usage is TRBJ2-1; D call uncertain. Germline V lookup: CDR1 SGHVS, CDR2 FQNEAQ. This CDR3 contains 14 residues. V was pared by 7 bases and J by 0 bases, with 10 bases between. This CDR3 reads CASTVRTSYNEQFF. For the CDR3, the DNA is TGTGCCAGCACCGTGCGGACCTCCTACAATGAGCAGTTCTTC.

This chain joins TRBV5-5 and TRBJ2-1; D not certain. Trimming stripped 2 bases from V and 7 bases from J, with 10 bases between. The length of the CDR3 is 13 residues. Germline values: CDR1 SGHKS, CDR2 YYEKEE (reference sequence). This CDR3 reads CASSFGLRNEQFF. CDR3 sequence (DNA): TGTGCCAGCAGCTTTGGCCTGCGGAATGAGCAGTTCTTC.

V gene TRBV20-1 combines with J gene TRBJ1-3; no clear D gene. Deletions cut 5 bases from V and 4 bases from J, with 9 bases between. In germline, CDR1 is DFQATT, CDR2 SNEGSKA (reference sequence). The CDR3 extends over 12 amino acids. The CDR3 DNA reads as TGCAGTGCTGGCAGAGTCGGAAACACCATATATTTT. Translated, it gives CSAGRVGNTIYF.

The genes are TRBV10-3 and TRBJ2-3; 7 bases align to TRBD2. This CDR3 contains 15 residues. The V segment lost 7 bases and the J segment 0 bases; nucleotides outside the gene matches: 7. The germline V gene has CDR1 ENHRY and CDR2 SYGVKD. CDR3 nucleotide sequence: TGTGCCATCACCCGTGGGGGGGTCAGCACAGATACGCAGTATTTT. Translating gives CAITRGGVSTDTQYF.

The J gene is TRBJ1-4, the V gene TRBV9; a weak D match, TRBD1 (5 bases). V gave up 4 bases and J gave up 8 bases, with 24 bases separating them. This CDR3 has 17 residues. Germline V gene sequence: CDR1 SGDLS, CDR2 YYNGEE. CDR3 region: CASSPQWGGGGAEKLFF. CDR3 nucleotide sequence: TGTGCCAGCAGCCCCCAATGGGGGGGAGGTGGTGCGGAAAAACTGTTTTTT.

Comment on this clonotype: This clone may be a read error of a much larger clone one base away. V is TRBV9 and J is TRBJ2-7; D remains unclear. This CDR3 comprises 14 residues. The germline CDR1 and CDR2 sequences are SGDLS and YYNGEE. The CDR3 reads CSSSVGLLSGEQYF. For the CDR3, the DNA is TGTTCCAGCAGCGTAGGCCTCCTCTCGGGCGAGCAGTACTTC.

This sequence joins TRBV12-3 or TRBV12-4 and TRBJ1-1; D is possibly TRBD1 (6 bases). The CDR3 spans 13 residues. The V end lost 8 bases, the J end lost 5 bases, and 15 bases lay between the germline ends. The CDR3, as DNA: TGTGCCAGCGTTTCAGGGGCGCGGACTGAAGCTTTCTTT. Translating gives CASVSGARTEAFF.

CDR3 sequence: CASSPMMLVEQFF. CDR3 sequence (DNA): TGTGCCAGCAGCCCAATGATGCTGGTGGAGCAGTTCTTC. This chain joins TRBV7-6 and TRBJ2-1; D not certain. Germline CDR1 is SGHVS and CDR2 is FNYEAQ. With 5 bases removed from V and 10 bases from J, the gap between germline ends came to 15 bases. The CDR3 has 13 amino acids.

The rearrangement uses TRBV6-1 and TRBJ2-1, with D perhaps TRBD1 (6 bases). The CDR3 runs to 15 residues. Trimming shortened V by 5 bases and J by 3 bases, and 14 bases separated the two germline ends. Germline CDR1 is MNHNS and CDR2 is SASEGT. CDR3 sequence (DNA): TGTGCCAGCAGTTTCCAGGGGCCGCTCTACAATGAGCAGTTCTTC. Residues: CASSFQGPLYNEQFF.

This chain uses TRBV28 with TRBJ1-2; a possible D gene is TRBD1 (5 bases). The germline gives CDR1 MDHEN, CDR2 SYDVKM. There are 16 residues in the CDR3. Trimming stripped 6 bases from V and 8 bases from J, with 25 bases between. The CDR3 DNA sequence: TGTGCCAGCAGCCCGGCGGTCGGGGCGGCGAGGGGAGGCTACACCTTC. Amino acids: CASSPAVGAARGGYTF.

This clonotype was seen many times. The gene calls are TRBV7-2 and TRBJ2-1; TRBD2 agrees at 7 bases. The CDR3 covers 12 residues. Looked up from germline, CDR1 is SGHTA and CDR2 is FQGNSA. The V gene end was trimmed by 5 bases and the J gene end by 15 bases; junction bases not matched to a gene: 10. The CDR3 sequence: CASSPRDYLWFF. CDR3 coding DNA: TGTGCCAGCAGCCCAAGGGACTACTTATGGTTCTTC.

There are a few counts of this clonotype. DNA for the CDR3: TGTGCCAGCAGCCCCGTTAGGGCTCCGGGACAGGGAAAACTGTTTTTT. Protein product: CASSPVRAPGQGKLFF. This chain connects TRBV11-2 to TRBJ1-4, with 9 bases aligning to TRBD1. Germline values: CDR1 SGHAT, CDR2 FQNNGV. J was trimmed by 10 bases and V by 5 bases; bases with no gene match: 14. This CDR3 region has 16 residues.

This clonotype was recorded a few times. The chain couples TRBV5-4 to TRBJ2-3; a possible D gene is TRBD1 (5 bases). Germline CDR1 is SGHNT and CDR2 is YYREEE (reference sequence). With 4 bases removed from V and 7 bases from J, the gap between germline ends came to 13 bases. The CDR3 totals 13 residues. CDR3 nucleotide sequence: TGTGCCAGCAGCGGAACAAAGGGGAATACGCAGTATTTT. Translation gives CASSGTKGNTQYF. The whole variable domain, remainder taken from reference TRBV5-4 and TRBJ2-3, is ETGVTQSPTHLIKTRGQQVTLRCSSQSGHNTVSWYQQALGQGPQFIFQYYREEENGRGNFPPRFSGLQFPNYSSELNVNALELDDSALYLCASSGTKGNTQYFGPGTRLTVL.